These 27 T cell receptor beta chains were all obtained from the same sample, sequenced in a study of Graves' ophthalmopathy and Graves' hyperthyroidism. RNA transcripts provided the template for amplifying TCR beta CDR3 regions. Scientists carried out first-round RT-PCR using HTBI primers and then a second-round multiplex PCR. TCRdb called the multiplex PCR reads again in MiXCR, with one record for every CDR3 protein. The sample has about 660,000 distinct CDR3 sequences, more than 40% seen once. Sequencing input: peripheral blood. The source is an adult man with Graves' ophthalmopathy.

The table lists this clonotype with many counts. The chain joins TRBV29-1 to TRBJ2-7; D uncertain. The CDR3 consists of 14 residues. The V end was cut by 7 bases, the J end by 0 bases, with 16 bases between. Germline values: CDR1 SQVTM, CDR2 ANQGSEA. The CDR3 DNA follows: TGCAGCGCCGCCGTAGGGAAAGTCTCCTACGAGCAGTACTTC. Protein sequence: CSAAVGKVSYEQYF.

This chain links TRBV9 with TRBJ1-6; 8 bases fit TRBD1. Germline V gives CDR1 SGDLS, CDR2 YYNGEE. J lost 9 bases, V lost 4 bases, and 12 bases had no gene match. This CDR3 region has 16 residues. The CDR3 spells CASSRGQGRLGSPLHF. CDR3 in DNA: TGTGCCAGCAGCCGCGGACAGGGACGACTTGGTTCACCCCTCCACTTT.

As to this clonotype: A much larger clone differs by one base, so this may be a read error. The chain links TRBV7-8 to TRBJ1-1; no firm D call. Between the trimmed V and J ends, which lost 2 bases and 3 bases, there was a span of 10 bases. The CDR3 runs 14 residues. In germline, CDR1 is SGHVS, CDR2 FQNEAQ. The CDR3 sequence is CASSLPTLYTEAFF. The CDR3 region has the DNA TGTGCCAGCAGCTTACCCACCTTATACACTGAAGCTTTCTTT.

This clonotype was counted only a few times. The V gene is TRBV4-3, the J gene TRBJ2-7, with TRBD2 as a possible D gene (5 bases). With 0 bases removed from V and 1 base from J, the gap between germline ends came to 13 bases. CDR3 length: 16 residues. Per germline, CDR1 LGHNA and CDR2 YSLEER. The CDR3 loop is CASSQEREQRSYEQYF. The CDR3, as DNA: TGCGCCAGCAGCCAAGAAAGGGAGCAACGTTCCTACGAGCAGTACTTC.

This clonotype was counted between two and nine times. The DNA of the CDR3 is TGTGCCAGCAGCCCCGACAATCTCTATGGCTACACCTTC. Its protein product is CASSPDNLYGYTF. This chain links TRBV3-1 with TRBJ1-2; D remains unclear. The V end lost 4 bases, the J end lost 4 bases, and 10 bases lay between the germline ends. The germline CDR1 and CDR2 sequences are LGHDT and YNNKEL (reference sequence). The CDR3 totals 13 residues.

This chain joins TRBV10-3 and TRBJ2-6, with 8 positions matching TRBD1. V trimming: 5 bases; J trimming: 1 base; junction bases outside the gene matches: 7. The germline gives CDR1 ENHRY, CDR2 SYGVKD. This CDR3 region has 17 residues. CDR3 bases: TGTGCCATCAGTCGACAGGGGATTTCTTCTGGGGCCAACGTCCTGACTTTC. Protein: CAISRQGISSGANVLTF.

In its sample, this clonotype was seen many times. The V gene is TRBV14, the J gene TRBJ1-2; D gene ambiguous. This CDR3 is 14 amino acids long. Germline CDR1 and CDR2: SGHDN and FVKESK. Between the trimmed V and J ends, which lost 2 bases and 2 bases, there was a span of 9 bases. CDR3 residues: CASSQHRINYGYTF. CDR3 DNA: TGTGCCAGCAGCCAACACCGCATCAACTATGGCTACACCTTC.

This clonotype showed up many times. The J gene is TRBJ1-4, the V gene TRBV24-1, with D tentatively TRBD1 (5 bases). The CDR3 totals 16 residues. Germline loops: CDR1 KGHDR, CDR2 SFDVKD. With 2 bases removed from V and 7 bases from J, the gap between germline ends came to 16 bases. CDR3 residues: CATSDSSGRPGEKLFF. DNA of the CDR3: TGTGCCACCAGTGATTCGTCGGGGCGACCAGGTGAAAAACTGTTTTTT.

The V call is TRBV5-8, the J call TRBJ2-5, with D unclear. Germline CDR1 SGHTS, CDR2 YDEGEE. The V and J ends lost 2 bases and 2 bases respectively, with 10 bases between them. The CDR3 is 14 residues long. CDR3 in DNA: TGTGCCAGCAGCTTCTTTGGTGTACAAGAGACCCAGTACTTC. It translates to CASSFFGVQETQYF.

Notes on this clonotype: This clone may be a read error of a much larger clone one base away. The chain links TRBV7-2 to TRBJ2-7; 9 positions agree with TRBD2. V shed 4 bases, J shed 3 bases, and the junction held 7 bases outside the gene matches. The germline gives CDR1 SGHTA, CDR2 FQGNSA. The CDR3 runs 15 residues. The CDR3 DNA sequence: TGTGCCAGCAGCTCCTGGGCTAGCGGGATCTACGAGCAGTACTTC. Protein: CASSSWASGIYEQYF.

With regard to this clonotype: An end of the junction does not agree with germline; a read error may underlie this. The J gene is TRBJ1-2, the V gene TRBV2; perhaps TRBD1 as D (6 bases). The CDR3 runs 11 residues. Germline V gives CDR1 SNHLY, CDR2 FYNNEI. The chain's CDR3 is CVSTDSYGYTF. Written as DNA, the CDR3 is TGTGTCAGCACGGACAGCTATGGCTACACCTTC.

The chain employs TRBV7-9 and TRBJ2-5; TRBD2 aligns across 8 bases. Trimming at V came to 8 bases and at J to 4 bases, leaving 3 bases not matched to a gene. Germline V lookup: CDR1 SEHNR, CDR2 FQNEAQ (reference sequence). The CDR3 length is 12 residues. CDR3 sequence reads: CASVGGAETQYF. The DNA of the CDR3 is TGTGCCAGCGTCGGGGGGGCAGAGACCCAGTACTTC. Using reference TRBV7-9 and TRBJ2-5 for the parts outside the CDR3, the full variable domain is DTGVSQNPRHKITKRGQNVTFRCDPISEHNRLYWYRQTLGQGPEFLTYFQNEAQLEKSRLLSDRFSAERPKGSFSTLEIQRTEQGDSAMYLCASVGGAETQYFGPGTRLLVL.

This clonotype has ten or more counts. V gene TRBV7-9 combines with J gene TRBJ1-2; 8 bases map to TRBD1. Trimming removed 5 bases from V and 4 bases from J; junction bases left unmatched: 9. Germline V CDR1 and CDR2: SEHNR, FQNEAQ (reference sequence). CDR3 length: 15 residues. The DNA for the CDR3 is TGTGCCAGCAGCATTGGACAGGGTATCACCTATGGCTACACCTTC. Translated, it gives CASSIGQGITYGYTF.

Of note for this clonotype: The missing conserved phenylalanine or tryptophan at the end of this CDR3 makes a read error likely. This CDR3 is CASSPLLAGWETQYC. The CDR3 DNA follows: TGTGCCAGCAGCCCCCTTTTGGCGGGCTGGGAGACCCAGTACTGC. The V gene is TRBV5-6, the J gene TRBJ2-5; tentative D call: TRBD2 (5 bases). V shed 4 bases and J shed 5 bases, with 18 bases lying between them. Germline CDR1 is SGHDT and CDR2 is YYEEEE. This CDR3 comprises 15 residues.

This clonotype was detected a few times. The chain carries TRBV4-1 and TRBJ1-5, with 7 bases identical to TRBD1. CDR3 length: 15 residues. The ends lost 0 bases at V and 4 bases at J; junction bases unmatched: 3. The germline CDR1 and CDR2 sequences are MGHRA and YSYEKL. CDR3 amino acids: CASSQEGQMNQPQHF. CDR3 bases: TGCGCCAGCAGCCAAGAGGGACAGATGAATCAGCCCCAGCATTTT.

This clonotype was seen repeatedly, ten times or more. The gene calls are TRBV9 and TRBJ2-6; a weak D match, TRBD2 (5 bases). Germline V lookup: CDR1 SGDLS, CDR2 YYNGEE. V lost 0 bases to trimming and J lost 4 bases, with 11 bases between them. This CDR3 region has 16 residues. The CDR3 reads CASSVAAGPGANVLTF. CDR3 bases: TGTGCCAGCAGCGTAGCTGCGGGCCCAGGGGCCAACGTCCTGACTTTC.

The rearrangement links TRBV5-4 to TRBJ2-7; 8 bases map to TRBD1. Germline V gene sequence: CDR1 SGHNT, CDR2 YYREEE (reference sequence). The CDR3 is 15 residues long. V lost 5 bases and J lost 7; bases outside the gene matches: 14. DNA for the CDR3: TGTGCCAGCAGATTCCGGACAGGGTCCGAGAGGGAGCAGTACTTC. Its translation is CASRFRTGSEREQYF.

This clonotype was seen just once. A junction boundary mismatches the germline segment, possibly from a read error. The chain couples TRBV24-1 to TRBJ1-5; tentative D call: TRBD1 (6 bases). The CDR3 has 12 residues. Germline CDR1 is KGHDR and CDR2 is SFDVKD. CDR3 in DNA: TGTGCCACCAGTGATGGGGGGCGGCCCGAGCATTTT. This sequence encodes CATSDGGRPEHF.

This clonotype was observed a handful of times. J is TRBJ2-5 and V is TRBV2; 8 nucleotides align to TRBD2. The trim removed 6 bases at V and 4 bases at J, leaving 7 bases unmatched. Germline assignment: CDR1 SNHLY and CDR2 FYNNEI. CDR3 length equals 14 residues. CDR3: CASSQDLAGETQYF. CDR3 DNA sequence: TGTGCCAGCAGCCAAGACCTAGCGGGAGAGACCCAGTACTTC.

This clonotype appeared once. One end of the junction does not line up with germline, which may come from a read error. The rearrangement links TRBV29-1 to TRBJ1-1; the D is unclear. From germline, CDR1 is SQVTM and CDR2 ANQGSEA. The CDR3 has 12 amino acids. DNA for the CDR3: TGCAGCGTTGCTGGGGAGAACACCGAAGCTTTCTTT. As protein: CSVAGENTEAFF.

The J gene is TRBJ2-2, the V gene TRBV11-2, with 9 positions matching TRBD2. V shed 6 bases, J shed 0 bases, and the junction held 11 bases outside the gene matches. The CDR3 totals 18 residues. Looked up from germline, CDR1 is SGHAT and CDR2 is FQNNGV. CDR3 sequence reads: CASRIWGRGGPNTGELFF. DNA for the CDR3: TGTGCCAGCAGGATTTGGGGGCGGGGGGGCCCGAACACCGGGGAGCTGTTTTTT. The variable domain in full, with the rest retrieved from reference TRBV11-2 and TRBJ2-2, is EAGVAQSPRYKIIEKRQSVAFWCNPISGHATLYWYQQILGQGPKLLIQFQNNGVVDDSQLPKDRFSAERLKGVDSTLKIQPAKLEDSAVYLCASRIWGRGGPNTGELFFGEGSRLTVL.

This clonotype occurred once. Germline and junction disagree at one end, which may indicate a read error. CDR3 region: CASSPVGYTF. DNA for the CDR3: TGTGCCAGCAGCCCCGTTGGCTACACCTTC. The chain employs TRBV5-1 and TRBJ1-2; D gene uncertain. CDR3 length: 10 residues. The germline gives CDR1 SGHRS, CDR2 YFSETQ.

Notes on this clonotype: This could be a read error, since a much larger clone is one nucleotide away. DNA of the CDR3: TGTGCCAGCAGCGCCCGGGGACGGGGGGCGGGCGAGCAGTACTTC. The encoded protein is CASSARGRGAGEQYF. The chain recombines TRBV2 with TRBJ2-7, with TRBD2 as a possible D gene (7 bases). Looked up from germline, CDR1 is SNHLY and CDR2 is FYNNEI. V was cut by 6 bases and J by 6 bases, with 21 bases left in between. The length of the CDR3 is 15 residues.

This rearrangement joins TRBV7-2 to TRBJ2-7, with D possibly being TRBD1 (5 bases). With 1 base removed from V and 3 bases from J, the gap between germline ends came to 13 bases. This CDR3 spans 15 amino acids. Germline CDR1 SGHTA, CDR2 FQGNSA. The CDR3 region is CASSLEGKRGYEQYF. CDR3 DNA sequence: TGTGCCAGCAGCTTAGAGGGGAAAAGGGGCTACGAGCAGTACTTC.

The chain combines TRBV20-1 with TRBJ1-1; maybe TRBD1 (6 bases). The V end was cut by 1 base, the J end by 5 bases, with 14 bases between. The length of the CDR3 is 14 residues. Looked up from germline, CDR1 is DFQATT and CDR2 is SNEGSKA (reference sequence). CDR3 nucleotide sequence: TGCAGTGCTAGAGGACAGGCAGGAATGACTGAAGCTTTCTTT. It encodes CSARGQAGMTEAFF.

The chain carries TRBV5-1 and TRBJ2-2, with 8 bases lining up with TRBD2. The CDR3 consists of 17 residues. V lost 7 bases, J lost 3 bases, and 14 bases stayed unmatched. In germline, CDR1 is SGHRS, CDR2 YFSETQ. The CDR3 region is CASGSFLGGGYTGELFF. Here the CDR3 DNA reads TGCGCCAGCGGCTCCTTCCTCGGGGGGGGCTACACCGGGGAGCTGTTTTTT.

The V gene is TRBV5-1, the J gene TRBJ2-3, with D uncertain. V was shortened by 4 bases and J by 3 bases, with 9 bases between the two germline ends. CDR3 length: 13 residues. The germline V gene encodes CDR1 SGHRS and CDR2 YFSETQ. The CDR3 is CASSPAETDTQYF. CDR3 DNA: TGCGCCAGCAGCCCCGCAGAGACAGATACGCAGTATTTT. Full variable domain (rest looked up from reference TRBV5-1 and TRBJ2-3): KAGVTQTPRYLIKTRGQQVTLSCSPISGHRSVSWYQQTPGQGLQFLFEYFSETQRNKGNFPGRFSGRQFSNSRSEMNVSTLELGDSALYLCASSPAETDTQYFGPGTRLTVL.